The 2 T cell receptor beta chains reported below all come from one sample, sequenced in a study of shared clonotypes between healthy human individuals. The assay was immunoSEQ multiplex PCR, and TCRdb's table has in-frame clones only and misses some. The sample has about 980,000 clones, roughly 72% seen once. Sequenced input: memory CD4+ T cells sorted from blood. The subset denotes: CD45RA-negative fraction. The receptor set was obtained from a man between 18 and 29 years old in good health.

Only a few counts were recorded for this clone. The V and J genes are TRBV4-3 and TRBJ2-1; D is undetermined. The V and J ends lost 0 bases and 0 bases respectively, with 6 bases between them. This CDR3 contains 15 residues. Germline CDR1 is LGHNA and CDR2 is YSLEER. This CDR3 reads CASSQDSSSYNEQFF. The CDR3 DNA is TGCGCCAGCAGCCAAGACAGCAGCTCCTACAATGAGCAGTTCTTC.

This chain connects TRBV28 to TRBJ1-6; TRBD1 matches 8 bases. J gave up 9 bases and V 2 bases, and 3 bases lay outside the gene matches. Germline V gives CDR1 MDHEN, CDR2 SYDVKM. The CDR3 runs to 14 residues. CDR3 coding DNA: TGTGCCAGCAGTTTACAGGGGGCGGTTTCACCCCTCCACTTT. Protein product: CASSLQGAVSPLHF.